This T cell receptor beta chain was obtained from a study of early T cells in non-severe SARS-CoV-2 infection. Study findings and constraints: Using VDJdb, the matching emphasized anti-spike CD8 responses while missing private and CD4 specificities.

This clonotype was detected only once. Its antigen remains unidentified. cDNA molecules, individually, were tagged with unique molecular identifiers. TCRdb analysed the 5' RACE reads with MiXCR anew, one entry per CDR3 protein. The repertoire holds tens of thousands of distinct CDR3 sequences, with roughly 18% as singletons. J gave up 6 bases and V 2 bases, and 3 bases lay outside the gene matches. This CDR3 has 14 amino acids. The germline CDR1 and CDR2 sequences are SGHRS and YFSETQ. This sample comprised whole blood, obtained at baseline. This chain links TRBV5-1 with TRBJ1-2; 11 bases match TRBD1. The sequence came from an adult who was a healthcare worker with PCR-confirmed SARS-CoV-2 infection or an uninfected control (not recorded which). CDR3 in amino acids: CASSFGQGANGYTF. CDR3 bases: TGCGCCAGCAGCTTCGGACAGGGGGCTAATGGCTACACCTTC.